The clone carrying this T cell receptor (beta chain) was seen a handful of times. The antigen remains unidentified. Sequence at one end of the junction differs from germline and may be a read error. From germline, CDR1 is SNHLY and CDR2 FYNNEI. CDR3 length: 14 amino acids. The library was made from cDNA and included unique molecular identifiers. It was from roughly 1 to 10 million T cells that about 540,000 cDNA molecules came. From the PCR reads, TCRdb called clonotypes with MiXCR, one entry per CDR3 protein. The repertoire holds more than 500,000 distinct CDR3 sequences, with under 40% as singletons. The record originates from a study of post-analysis software for immune sequencing data. Study-level points and caveats: Controls showed lower frequencies than patients for several TRBV segments, and TRBV5-6, TRBV5-1 and TRBV20-1 were among these.

The chain has TRBV2 and TRBJ2-7, with 10 bases identical to TRBD2. The source of this sequence is a girl aged 2 to 17 with multiple sclerosis. The sequenced sample consisted of blood. The CDR3 protein is CACSQLAGSYEQYF. The CDR3 DNA sequence: TGTGCCTGCAGTCAACTAGCGGGGTCCTACGAGCAGTACTTC.